These T cell receptor beta chains were read from a single sample in a study of blood T cell repertoires in COVID-19. Produced via immunoSEQ multiplex PCR; TCRdb's table is partial and in-frame only. The sample includes about 97,000 clones, roughly 92% of them seen just once. Sequenced sample: peripheral blood. The origin of the receptors is a woman between 50 and 59 years old with COVID-19, enrolled during active disease. Both conserved end residues are part of each CDR3. The D gene is left open where the match is weak. Clone size is stated in some rows and not others, as once, few, many or a class when expanded.

>TRBJ2-1|TRBV6-2/TRBV6-3|.|TRBD2
TGTGCCAGCAGTGCCCCGGGACTAGCGGGGGAGAATGAGCAGTTCTTC
CASSAPGLAGENEQFF
>TRBJ1-1|TRBV12-5|.|.
TGTGCTAGTGGCCTGGGGCAGTTGGACACTGAAGCTTTCTTT
CASGLGQLDTEAFF
>TRBJ2-1|TRBV10-1|.|.
TGCGCCAGCAGTGAGTGGGCTACCCGGGGCTCCTACAATGAGCAGTTCTTC
CASSEWATRGSYNEQFF
>TRBJ1-6|TRBV9|.|.
TGTGCCAGCAGCCTTCGAGCGCAGGGGCCTTCGGCACCCCTCCACTTT
CASSLRAQGPSAPLHF
>TRBJ2-1|TRBV5-6|.|TRBD2
TGTGCCAGCAGCGTGGGGCTAGCGGGGGGCGTCTACAATGAGCAGTTCTTC
CASSVGLAGGVYNEQFF
>TRBJ1-2|TRBV10-3|.|TRBD1
TGTGCCATCAGCGTACTACCGGGACAGGGGAAGTTTGACTATGGCTACACCTTC
CAISVLPGQGKFDYGYTF
>TRBJ2-7|TRBV19|.|.
TGTGCCAGTAGTGACAGGTTCTACGAGCAGTACTTC
CASSDRFYEQYF
>TRBJ2-3|TRBV21-1|.|.
TGTGCCAGCAGCAAAGAGTCTAATGGACAGTCAGATACGCAGTATTTT
CASSKESNGQSDTQYF
>TRBJ2-5|TRBV28|once|.
TGTGCCAGCAGCCCTTCCTCCAGGGAGACCCAGTACTTC
CASSPSSRETQYF
>TRBJ1-2|TRBV6-1|few|.
TGTGCCAGCAGTGAATGGGACACCGCTCCTAACTATGGCTACACCTTC
CASSEWDTAPNYGYTF
>TRBJ1-2|TRBV11-3|.|.
TGTGCCAGCAGCTTAGGTGACCCGGGAAACGGCTATGGCTACACCTTC
CASSLGDPGNGYGYTF
>TRBJ2-1|TRBV28|.|TRBD1
TGTGCCAGCAGTCGGCAGGGGGTGGGTGAGCAGTTCTTC
CASSRQGVGEQFF
>TRBJ1-1|TRBV19|once|.
TGTGCCAGTAGTATCGCGGTGGACACTGAAGCTTTCTTT
CASSIAVDTEAFF
>TRBJ1-1|TRBV12-3/TRBV12-4|.|.
TGTGCCAGCAGTTTCGGGTCAGGGACTGAAGCTTTCTTT
CASSFGSGTEAFF
>TRBJ1-6|TRBV5-4|few|TRBD1
TGTGCCAGCAGCATTGGATGGGACAGGTATAATTCACCCCTCCACTTT
CASSIGWDRYNSPLHF
>TRBJ2-3|TRBV11-2|.|.
TGTGCCAGCAGCTCCGAGGCGACTAACGGTGGTTTCACAGATACGCAGTATTTT
CASSSEATNGGFTDTQYF
>TRBJ1-4|TRBV20-1|.|.
TGCAGTGCTAGTAGGGAGCCTAGGGGGAAACTGTTTTTT
CSASREPRGKLFF
>TRBJ1-2|TRBV4-1|.|TRBD1
TGCGCCAGCAGCCATCCCGGGACAGGGGTCTATGGCTACACCTTC
CASSHPGTGVYGYTF
>TRBJ1-5|TRBV6-2/TRBV6-3|.|.
TGTGCCAGCAGTTACACGGGGGAGAGAGGTCAGCCCCAGCATTTT
CASSYTGERGQPQHF
>TRBJ1-1|TRBV29-1|.|.
TGCAGCGTTCGGTCAACAGAAGGAGCTTTCTTT
CSVRSTEGAFF
>TRBJ1-2|TRBV6-5|.|TRBD1
TGTGCCATCAGACAGGGGTTTGGCTACACCTTC
CAIRQGFGYTF
>TRBJ2-1|TRBV4-3|.|.
TGCGCCAGCAGCCAATTGGGCGGGGGCCACAATGAGCAGTTCTTC
CASSQLGGGHNEQFF
>TRBJ1-5|TRBV4-3|.|TRBD1
TGCGCCAGCAGCCAAGTGTTAGAGACAGGGAGTTTTAGCAATCAGCCCCAGCATTTT
CASSQVLETGSFSNQPQHF
>TRBJ2-2|TRBV9|.|TRBD1
TGTGCCAGTTCCGGGACAGCGAACACCGGGGAGCTGTTTTTT
CASSGTANTGELFF
>TRBJ2-1|TRBV9|.|TRBD2
TGTGCCAGCAGCGTAGTTGGGACTAGCGGGGCTCGGGAGCAGTTCTTC
CASSVVGTSGAREQFF
>TRBJ1-4|TRBV2|.|.
TGTGCCAGCAGTGTACTTCCTTTCCAGGCAACTAATGAAAAACTGTTTTTT
CASSVLPFQATNEKLFF
>TRBJ1-1|TRBV9|.|.
TGTGCCAGCGGGCCCCAGTGGAACACTGAAGCTTTCTTT
CASGPQWNTEAFF
>TRBJ1-2|TRBV19|.|TRBD1
TGTGCCAGTATACCCCGGGACAGACTCTATGGCTACACCTTC
CASIPRDRLYGYTF
>TRBJ2-1|TRBV11-3|.|.
TGTGCCAGCAGCTTAAGTGACCGGAGTGAGCAGTTCTTC
CASSLSDRSEQFF
>TRBJ1-2|TRBV7-2|.|.
TGTGCCAGCAGCTTAGCCGATTCGACAGTAAACTATGGCTACACCTTC
CASSLADSTVNYGYTF
>TRBJ2-2|TRBV5-4|.|.
TGTGCCAGCAGCTTGAATCTCAGGGTCGGCGCCGGGGAGCTGTTTTTT
CASSLNLRVGAGELFF
>TRBJ2-1|TRBV10-3|.|.
TGTGCCATCAGTGGTAGCGTATTCGTGGGCGATGAGCAGTTCTTC
CAISGSVFVGDEQFF
>TRBJ1-2|TRBV7-2|.|.
TGTGCCAGCAGCGTTGATGGGGGTTACAGGGACACCTTC
CASSVDGGYRDTF
>TRBJ1-1|TRBV19|once|.
TGTGCCAGTAGTATGGCTACGGGTCCCTCATCCGTGACTGAAGCTTTCTTT
CASSMATGPSSVTEAFF
>TRBJ1-1|TRBV4-1|.|.
TGCGCCAGCAGCCAACCTTACACTGAAGCTTTCTTT
CASSQPYTEAFF
>TRBJ2-3|TRBV4-1|.|.
TGCGCCAGCAGCCAAGAGAACTCTGGGGCCTGGGCAGATACGCAGTATTTT
CASSQENSGAWADTQYF
>TRBJ2-2|TRBV2|once|TRBD2
TGTGCCAGCCGGACTAGCGGGGTAGTTGTCGGGGAGCTGTTTTTT
CASRTSGVVVGELFF
>TRBJ1-5|TRBV6-5|few|.
TGTGCCAGCAGTTACTCGCGGGTCGATACGAATCAGCCCCAGCATTTT
CASSYSRVDTNQPQHF
>TRBJ1-5|TRBV21-1|.|.
TGTGCCAGCAGCAAAGTACCGGTTGTGAGCAATCAGCCCCAGCATTTT
CASSKVPVVSNQPQHF
>TRBJ1-1|TRBV5-4|.|TRBD1
TGTGCCAGCAGCACACAGGGGACCACTGAAGCTTTCTTT
CASSTQGTTEAFF
>TRBJ2-7|TRBV27|.|TRBD2
TGTGCCAGCAGTCTTGGGAGGGGATCCTACGAGCAGTACTTC
CASSLGRGSYEQYF
>TRBJ1-2|TRBV19|.|.
TGTGCCAGTAGTCCAGGAGGCTATGGCTACACCTTC
CASSPGGYGYTF
>TRBJ1-1|TRBV28|.|TRBD1
TGTGCCAGCAGTCCAGGGGGCGTTACGGGAGAAGCTTTCTTT
CASSPGGVTGEAFF
>TRBJ1-5|TRBV27|.|.
TGTGCCAGCACTGAGATCGGGCCGGGGAGAGGGTATAGCAATCAGCCCCAGCATTTT
CASTEIGPGRGYSNQPQHF
>TRBJ2-2|TRBV2|.|.
TGTGCCAGCAGTCGGACATCGAACACCGGGGAGCTGTTTTTT
CASSRTSNTGELFF
>TRBJ1-3|TRBV11-2|.|.
TGTGCCAGCAGTAGACCCGGGGTCATAGGAAACACCATATATTTT
CASSRPGVIGNTIYF
>TRBJ2-3|TRBV30|.|.
TGTGCCTGGAGTACGACTCATAACACAGATACGCAGTATTTT
CAWSTTHNTDTQYF
>TRBJ1-5|TRBV12-3/TRBV12-4|.|.
TGTGCCAGCAGTTTACAGTTTCAGCCCCAGCATTTT
CASSLQFQPQHF
>TRBJ2-2|TRBV5-1|.|.
TGCGCCAGCAGGGCAGACATTACCGGGGAGCTGTTTTTT
CASRADITGELFF
>TRBJ2-1|TRBV24-1|once|.
TGTGCCACCAGTGAAGGGCGGGGGCCCTCCTACAATGAGCAGTTCTTC
CATSEGRGPSYNEQFF
>TRBJ1-2|TRBV29-1|.|.
TGCAGCGTCCCGGAGGGTGGCTACACCTTC
CSVPEGGYTF
>TRBJ2-1|TRBV2|once|.
TGTGCCAGCACCTTTAGCGGAGGGTACCCCCAGTTCTTC
CASTFSGGYPQFF
>TRBJ1-1|TRBV27|.|.
TGTGCCAGCAGTGTGACAGGCCTTAGGAACACTGAAGCTTTCTTT
CASSVTGLRNTEAFF
>TRBJ2-1|TRBV28|.|TRBD2
TGTGCCAGCATCCCCGGGGGCGGGGGGGCGTTAGACAATGAGCAGTTCTTC
CASIPGGGGALDNEQFF
>TRBJ2-5|TRBV5-4|.|.
TGTGCCAGCAGCTTGCGAAGGGGCCAAGAGACCCAGTACTTC
CASSLRRGQETQYF
>TRBJ2-3|TRBV11-3|.|.
TGTGCCAGCAGCCCAGGGGGCACAGATACGCAGTATTTT
CASSPGGTDTQYF
>TRBJ1-1|TRBV19|.|TRBD1
TGTGCCAGTAGTCAGGGGGCCAGCACTGAAGCTTTCTTT
CASSQGASTEAFF
>TRBJ1-2|TRBV10-3|.|TRBD1
TGTGCCATCAGTGGGACAGGCTGGGATGGCTACACCTTC
CAISGTGWDGYTF
>TRBJ1-1|TRBV6-5|.|.
TGTGCCAGCAGCCCCGACAGCACTGAAGCTTTCTTT
CASSPDSTEAFF
>TRBJ1-2|TRBV11-3|.|TRBD1
TGTGCCAGCAGCTTAACCCGACAGGGGTCTGTTGGCTACACCTTC
CASSLTRQGSVGYTF